The subject of this entry is one T cell receptor (beta chain). The antigen remains unidentified. At one of its ends the junction is not consistent with the germline gene, which may arise from a read error. Assembly of TCR beta libraries relied on iRepertoire HTBI primers together with Arm-PCR of CDR3 regions. TCRdb re-derived calls from the multiplex PCR reads in MiXCR, one entry per CDR3 protein. The sample records some 430,000 distinct CDR3 sequences, 20% to 25% being singletons. The data stem from a study of regulatory T cells in long-lasting Graves disease. Findings and limits, study-wide: Persistent Graves' patients possessed reduced TCR diversity relative to recently diagnosed ones.

Described time point: persistent/refractory GD, antithyroid drugs over 5 years with positive TRAb. Extracted PBMC RNA gave rise to the TCR library. Sample: peripheral blood mononuclear cells (PBMCs), taken when the disease was refractory, from a patient treated with antithyroid drugs. The clonotype comes from a female donor with Graves disease.

The CDR3 is CASSFGEETHYF. Written as DNA, the CDR3 is TGTGCCAGCAGTTTCGGGGAGGAGACCCACTACTTC. The chain combines TRBV12-3 or TRBV12-4 with TRBJ2-5, with D perhaps TRBD2 (6 bases). The CDR3 loop spans 12 amino acids.